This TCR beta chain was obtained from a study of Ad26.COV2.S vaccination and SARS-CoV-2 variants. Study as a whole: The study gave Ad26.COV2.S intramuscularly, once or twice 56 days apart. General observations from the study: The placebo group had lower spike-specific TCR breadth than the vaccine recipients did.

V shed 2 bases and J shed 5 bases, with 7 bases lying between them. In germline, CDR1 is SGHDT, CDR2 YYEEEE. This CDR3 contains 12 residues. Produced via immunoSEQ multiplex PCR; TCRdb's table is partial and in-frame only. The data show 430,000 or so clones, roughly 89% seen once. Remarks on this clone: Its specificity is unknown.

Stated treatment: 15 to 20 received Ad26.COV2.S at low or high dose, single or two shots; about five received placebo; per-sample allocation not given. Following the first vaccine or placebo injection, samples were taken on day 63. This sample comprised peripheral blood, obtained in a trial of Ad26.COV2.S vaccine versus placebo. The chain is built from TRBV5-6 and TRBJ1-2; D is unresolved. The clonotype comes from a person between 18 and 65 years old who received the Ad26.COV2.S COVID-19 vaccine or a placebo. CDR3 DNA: TGTGCCAGCAGCTTACGGGAGTATGGCTACACCTTC. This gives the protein CASSLREYGYTF. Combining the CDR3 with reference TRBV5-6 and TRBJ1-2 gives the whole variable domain DAGVTQSPTHLIKTRGQQVTLRCSPKSGHDTVSWYQQALGQGPQFIFQYYEEEERQRGNFPDRFSGHQFPNYSSELNVNALLLGDSALYLCASSLREYGYTFGSGTRLTVV.